This TCR beta chain appears in the sequencing data of a study of T cell responses to AZD1222 COVID-19 vaccine. General observations from the study: There were vaccine-associated CD4 TCRs across spike, dominant at 160-218 and 743-854. Of the AZD1222 recipients, only 5 or 6 were seropositive at baseline. Possibly, clonal diversity was underestimated; donors were largely white British and included more females.

Pooled samples include second doses given at about 4 or 12 weeks. Looked up from germline, CDR1 is SGHRS and CDR2 is YFSETQ. The CDR3 consists of 16 residues. V lost 1 base and J lost 5, with 17 bases in between. Profiling relied on immunoSEQ multiplex PCR, and the TCRdb table lists in-frame clones only, not all of them. The sample lists 100,000 to 120,000 clones, about 91% occurring once. About this clone: Its antigen is not identified.

The sequence was obtained from an adult who received the AZD1222 COVID-19 vaccine. The sequences come from peripheral blood, collected 28 days after the second AZD1222 dose. This chain connects TRBV5-1 to TRBJ2-3; D remains unclear. CDR3 sequence reads: CASSLTPGPLGDTQYF. The CDR3 DNA reads TGCGCCAGCAGCTTGACTCCTGGTCCACTGGGAGATACGCAGTATTTT.